This T cell receptor (beta chain) came from a study of blood T cell repertoires in COVID-19. About the study: In each case, the material was cDNA or gDNA derived from T cells, B-cell-depleted T cells, or PBMCs.

The CDR3 is made up of 16 amino acids. Losses at the gene ends were 1 base for V and 7 bases for J; bases not matched to a gene: 8. The germline gives CDR1 LGHNA, CDR2 YSLEER. During active infection, Seattle patients enrolled and were then monitored through disease. How the authors handled the data: Amplification with reference gene primers provided the estimates of nucleated cell counts. Profiling relied on immunoSEQ multiplex PCR, and the TCRdb table lists in-frame clones only, not all of them. That table gives V, J and clone size, and the DNA gave D and trimming. Of 300,000 to 350,000 clones listed, around 90% are singletons.

The specimen was peripheral blood. The gene calls are TRBV4-3 and TRBJ2-2, with 8 bases lining up with TRBD2. This receptor was obtained from a woman aged 25 to 39 with COVID-19, enrolled during active disease. This CDR3 reads CASSQVVGRVGGELFF. For the CDR3, the DNA is TGCGCCAGCAGCCAAGTCGTCGGGAGGGTCGGCGGGGAGCTGTTTTTT.